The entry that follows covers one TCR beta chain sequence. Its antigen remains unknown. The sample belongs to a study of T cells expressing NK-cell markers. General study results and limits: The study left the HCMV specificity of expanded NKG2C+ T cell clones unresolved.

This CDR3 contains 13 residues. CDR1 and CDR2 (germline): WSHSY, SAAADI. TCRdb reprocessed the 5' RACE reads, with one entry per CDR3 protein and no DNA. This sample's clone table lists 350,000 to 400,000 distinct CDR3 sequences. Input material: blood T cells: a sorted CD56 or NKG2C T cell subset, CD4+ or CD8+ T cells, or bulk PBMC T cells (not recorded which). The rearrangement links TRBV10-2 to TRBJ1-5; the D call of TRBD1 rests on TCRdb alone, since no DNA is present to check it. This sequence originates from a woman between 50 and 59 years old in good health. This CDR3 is CASSRGEGQPQHF.